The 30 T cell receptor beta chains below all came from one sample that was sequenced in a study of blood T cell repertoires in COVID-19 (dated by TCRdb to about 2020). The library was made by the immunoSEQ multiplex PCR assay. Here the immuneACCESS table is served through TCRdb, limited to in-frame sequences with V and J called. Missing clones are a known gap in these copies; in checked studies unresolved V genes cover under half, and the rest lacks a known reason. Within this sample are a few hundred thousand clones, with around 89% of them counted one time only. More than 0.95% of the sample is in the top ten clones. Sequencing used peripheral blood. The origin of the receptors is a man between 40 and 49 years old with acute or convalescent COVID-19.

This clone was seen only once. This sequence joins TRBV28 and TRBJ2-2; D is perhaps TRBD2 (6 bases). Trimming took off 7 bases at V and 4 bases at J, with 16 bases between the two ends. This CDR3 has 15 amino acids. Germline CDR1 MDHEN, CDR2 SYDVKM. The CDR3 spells CASTSRGMSTGELFF. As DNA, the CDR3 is TGTGCCAGCACTTCACGGGGGATGAGCACCGGGGAGCTGTTTTTT.

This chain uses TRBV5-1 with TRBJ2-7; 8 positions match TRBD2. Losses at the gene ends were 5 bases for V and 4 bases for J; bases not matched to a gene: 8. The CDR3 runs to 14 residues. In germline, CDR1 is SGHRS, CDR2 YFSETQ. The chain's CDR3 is CASREERELYEQYF. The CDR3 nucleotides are TGCGCCAGCAGAGAAGAGCGGGAGCTATACGAGCAGTACTTC.

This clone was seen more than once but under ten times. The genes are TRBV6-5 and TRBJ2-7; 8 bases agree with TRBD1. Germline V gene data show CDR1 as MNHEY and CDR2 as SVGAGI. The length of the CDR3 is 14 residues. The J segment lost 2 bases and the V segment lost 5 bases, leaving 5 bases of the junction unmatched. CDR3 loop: CASSLGTGTYEQYF. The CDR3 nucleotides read TGTGCCAGCAGTCTCGGGACAGGAACCTACGAGCAGTACTTC.

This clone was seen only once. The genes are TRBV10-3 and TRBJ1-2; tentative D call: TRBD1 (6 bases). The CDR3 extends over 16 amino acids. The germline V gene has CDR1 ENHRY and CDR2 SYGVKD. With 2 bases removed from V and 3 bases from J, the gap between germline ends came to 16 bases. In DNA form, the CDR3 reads TGTGCCATCAGTGAGCCAATTACAGGGTTTGACTATGGCTACACCTTC. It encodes CAISEPITGFDYGYTF.

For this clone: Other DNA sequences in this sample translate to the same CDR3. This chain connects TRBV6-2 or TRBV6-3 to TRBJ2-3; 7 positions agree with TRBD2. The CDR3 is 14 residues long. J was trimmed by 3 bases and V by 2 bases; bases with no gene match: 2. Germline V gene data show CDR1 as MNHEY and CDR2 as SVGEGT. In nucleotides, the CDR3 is TGTGCCAGCAGTTACCCCGGGGGGACAGATACGCAGTATTTT. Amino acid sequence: CASSYPGGTDTQYF.

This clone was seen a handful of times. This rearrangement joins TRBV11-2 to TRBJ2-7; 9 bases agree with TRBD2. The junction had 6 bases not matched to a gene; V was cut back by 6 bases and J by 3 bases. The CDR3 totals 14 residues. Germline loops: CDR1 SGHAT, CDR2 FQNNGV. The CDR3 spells CASSPLAGFYEQYF. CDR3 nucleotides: TGTGCCAGCAGTCCCCTAGCGGGGTTCTACGAGCAGTACTTC.

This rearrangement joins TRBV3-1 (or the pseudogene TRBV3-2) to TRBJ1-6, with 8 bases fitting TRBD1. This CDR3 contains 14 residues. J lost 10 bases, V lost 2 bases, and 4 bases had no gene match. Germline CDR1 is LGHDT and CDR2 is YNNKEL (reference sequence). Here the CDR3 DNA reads TGTGCCAGCAGCCAAAGACAGGGGAACTCACCCCTCCACTTT. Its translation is CASSQRQGNSPLHF.

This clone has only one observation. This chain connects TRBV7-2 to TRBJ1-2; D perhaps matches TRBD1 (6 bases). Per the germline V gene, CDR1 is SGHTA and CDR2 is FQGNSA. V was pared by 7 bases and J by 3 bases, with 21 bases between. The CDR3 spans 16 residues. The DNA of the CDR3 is TGTGCCAGCATCCTCGCGGACGGGCAGGGGTACTATGGCTACACCTTC. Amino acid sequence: CASILADGQGYYGYTF. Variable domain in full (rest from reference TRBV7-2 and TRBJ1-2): GAGVSQSPSNKVTEKGKDVELRCDPISGHTALYWYRQSLGQGLEFLIYFQGNSAPDKSGLPSDRFSAERTGGSVSTLTIQRTQQEDSAVYLCASILADGQGYYGYTFGSGTRLTVV.

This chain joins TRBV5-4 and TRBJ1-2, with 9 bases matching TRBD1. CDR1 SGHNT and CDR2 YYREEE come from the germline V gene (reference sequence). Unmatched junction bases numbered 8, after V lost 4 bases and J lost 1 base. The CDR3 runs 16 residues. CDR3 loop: CASSKDRGYNNYGYTF. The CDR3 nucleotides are TGTGCCAGCAGCAAGGACAGGGGATACAATAACTATGGCTACACCTTC.

CDR3 nucleotides: TGTGCCACCAGCAAAGACCTGGGGACTAGTCTCAATGAGCAGTTCTTC. It encodes CATSKDLGTSLNEQFF. This chain links TRBV15 with TRBJ2-1; 8 positions match TRBD2. V dropped 4 bases and J dropped 6; count of bases not matched to a gene: 11. CDR1 LNHNV and CDR2 YYDKDF come from the germline V gene (reference sequence). The CDR3 has 16 residues. Full variable domain (outside the CDR3, taken from reference TRBV15 and TRBJ2-1): DAMVIQNPRYQVTQFGKPVTLSCSQTLNHNVMYWYQQKSSQAPKLLFHYYDKDFNNEADTPDNFQSRRPNTSFCFLDIRSPGLGDTAMYLCATSKDLGTSLNEQFFGPGTRLTVL.

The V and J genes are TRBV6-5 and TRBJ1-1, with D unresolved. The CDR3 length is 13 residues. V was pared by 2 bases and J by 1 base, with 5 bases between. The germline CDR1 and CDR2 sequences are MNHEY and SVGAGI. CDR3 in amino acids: CASSYNKNTEAFF. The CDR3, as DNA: TGTGCCAGCAGTTACAACAAGAACACTGAAGCTTTCTTT.

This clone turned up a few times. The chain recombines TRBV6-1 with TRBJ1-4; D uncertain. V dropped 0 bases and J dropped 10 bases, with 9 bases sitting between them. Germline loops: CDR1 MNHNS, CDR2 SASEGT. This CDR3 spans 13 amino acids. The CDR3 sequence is CASSEAATLKLFF. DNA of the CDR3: TGTGCCAGCAGTGAAGCGGCCACGCTAAAACTGTTTTTT.

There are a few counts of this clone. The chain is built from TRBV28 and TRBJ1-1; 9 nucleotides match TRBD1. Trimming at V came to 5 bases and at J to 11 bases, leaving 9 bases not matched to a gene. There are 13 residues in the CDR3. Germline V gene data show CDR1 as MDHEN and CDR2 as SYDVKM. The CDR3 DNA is TGTGCCAGCAGTCAATACAATGACAGGGGGGCTTTCTTT. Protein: CASSQYNDRGAFF.

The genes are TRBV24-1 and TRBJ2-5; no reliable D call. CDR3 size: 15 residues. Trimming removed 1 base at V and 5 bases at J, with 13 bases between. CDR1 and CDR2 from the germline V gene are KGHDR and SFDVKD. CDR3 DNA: TGTGCCACCAGTGATTTTTACGCGACCGGGGAGACCCAGTACTTC. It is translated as CATSDFYATGETQYF.

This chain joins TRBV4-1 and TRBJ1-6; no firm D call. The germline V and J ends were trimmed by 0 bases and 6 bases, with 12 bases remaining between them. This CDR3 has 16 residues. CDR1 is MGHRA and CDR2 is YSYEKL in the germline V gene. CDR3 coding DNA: TGCGCCAGCAGCCAAGATCGGTCAGTAGCTAATTCACCCCTCCACTTT. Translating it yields CASSQDRSVANSPLHF.

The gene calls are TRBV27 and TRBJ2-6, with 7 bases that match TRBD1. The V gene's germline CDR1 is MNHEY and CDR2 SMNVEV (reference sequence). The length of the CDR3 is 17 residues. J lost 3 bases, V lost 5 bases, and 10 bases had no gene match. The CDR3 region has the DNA TGTGCCAGCAGTAAACGACAGGGTCCATATGGGGCCAACGTCCTGACTTTC. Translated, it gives CASSKRQGPYGANVLTF.

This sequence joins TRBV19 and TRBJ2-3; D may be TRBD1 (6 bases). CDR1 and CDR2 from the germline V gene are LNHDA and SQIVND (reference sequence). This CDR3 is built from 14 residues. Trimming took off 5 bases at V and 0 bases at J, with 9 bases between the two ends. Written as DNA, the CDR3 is TGTGCCAGTAGTCCTCAGGGGAGCACAGATACGCAGTATTTT. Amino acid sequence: CASSPQGSTDTQYF.

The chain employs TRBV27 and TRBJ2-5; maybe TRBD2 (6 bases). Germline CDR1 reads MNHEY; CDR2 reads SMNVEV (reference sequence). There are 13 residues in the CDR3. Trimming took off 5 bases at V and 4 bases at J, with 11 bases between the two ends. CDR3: CASSPQGGETQYF. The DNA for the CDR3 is TGTGCCAGCAGTCCCCAGGGAGGAGAGACCCAGTACTTC.

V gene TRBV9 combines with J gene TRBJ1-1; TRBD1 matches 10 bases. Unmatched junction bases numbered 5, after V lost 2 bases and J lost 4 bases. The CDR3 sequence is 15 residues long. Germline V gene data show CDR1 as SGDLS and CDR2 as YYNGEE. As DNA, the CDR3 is TGTGCCAGCAGCGTTGCGGGACAGGGGTTCACTGAAGCTTTCTTT. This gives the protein CASSVAGQGFTEAFF.

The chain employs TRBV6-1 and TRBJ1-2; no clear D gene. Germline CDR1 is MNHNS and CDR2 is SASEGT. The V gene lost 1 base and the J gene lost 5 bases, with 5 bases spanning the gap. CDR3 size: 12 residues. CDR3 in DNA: TGTGCCAGCAGTGAAGGGACTTATGGCTACACCTTC. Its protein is CASSEGTYGYTF.

CDR3 region: CASSQGARDNGYGYTF. In DNA form, the CDR3 reads TGCGCCAGCAGCCAGGGGGCCAGGGATAACGGGTATGGCTACACCTTC. The V call is TRBV4-1, the J call TRBJ1-2; D perhaps matches TRBD1 (6 bases). The CDR3 is 16 amino acids. V was clipped by 3 bases and J by 5 bases, with 19 bases between them. Germline V gene lookup returns CDR1 MGHRA and CDR2 YSYEKL.

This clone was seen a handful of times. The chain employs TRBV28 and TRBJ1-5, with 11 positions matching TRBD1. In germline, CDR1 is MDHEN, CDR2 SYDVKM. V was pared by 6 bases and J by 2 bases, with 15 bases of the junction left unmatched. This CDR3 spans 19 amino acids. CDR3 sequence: CASRPTGTGGNIGNQPQHF. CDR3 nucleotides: TGTGCCAGCAGACCAACCGGGACAGGGGGGAATATAGGCAATCAGCCCCAGCATTTT. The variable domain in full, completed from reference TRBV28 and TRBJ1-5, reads DVKVTQSSRYLVKRTGEKVFLECVQDMDHENMFWYRQDPGLGLRLIYFSYDVKMKEKGDIPEGYSVSREKKERFSLILESASTNQTSMYLCASRPTGTGGNIGNQPQHFGDGTRLSIL.

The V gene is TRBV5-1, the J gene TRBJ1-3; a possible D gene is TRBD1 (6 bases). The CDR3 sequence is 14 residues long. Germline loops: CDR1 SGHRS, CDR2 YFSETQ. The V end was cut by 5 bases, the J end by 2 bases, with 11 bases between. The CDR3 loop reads CASRQTGTGNTIYF. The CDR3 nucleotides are TGCGCCAGCAGACAGACAGGTACTGGAAACACCATATATTTT.

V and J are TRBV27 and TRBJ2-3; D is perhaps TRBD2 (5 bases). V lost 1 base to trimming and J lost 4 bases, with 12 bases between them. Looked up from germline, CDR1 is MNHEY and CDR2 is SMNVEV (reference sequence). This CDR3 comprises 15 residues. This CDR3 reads CASSLFGVRSDTQYF. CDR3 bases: TGTGCCAGCAGTTTATTCGGGGTTAGGTCAGATACGCAGTATTTT.

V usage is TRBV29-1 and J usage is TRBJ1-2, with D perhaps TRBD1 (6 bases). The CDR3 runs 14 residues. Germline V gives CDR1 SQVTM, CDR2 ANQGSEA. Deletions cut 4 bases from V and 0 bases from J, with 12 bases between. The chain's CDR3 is CSVVGQGSNYGYTF. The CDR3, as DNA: TGCAGCGTTGTAGGCCAGGGGTCTAACTATGGCTACACCTTC.

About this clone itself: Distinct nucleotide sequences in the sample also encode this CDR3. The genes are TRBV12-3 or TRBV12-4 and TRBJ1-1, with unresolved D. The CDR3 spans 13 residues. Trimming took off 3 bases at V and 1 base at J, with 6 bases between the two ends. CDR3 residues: CASSFAGNTEAFF. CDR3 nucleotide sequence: TGTGCCAGCAGTTTCGCGGGGAACACTGAAGCTTTCTTT.

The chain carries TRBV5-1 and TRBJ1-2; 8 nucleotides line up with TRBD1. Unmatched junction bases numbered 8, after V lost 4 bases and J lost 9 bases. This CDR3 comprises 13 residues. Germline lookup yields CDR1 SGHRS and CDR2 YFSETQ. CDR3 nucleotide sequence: TGCGCCAGCAGCCCCGAGGACAGGGAACGCTACACCTTC. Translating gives CASSPEDRERYTF.

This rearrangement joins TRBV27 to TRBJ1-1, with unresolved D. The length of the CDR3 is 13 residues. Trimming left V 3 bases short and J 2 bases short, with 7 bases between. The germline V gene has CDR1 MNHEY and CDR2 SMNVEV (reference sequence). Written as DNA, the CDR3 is TGTGCCAGCAGTTTCGGGTTTAACACTGAAGCTTTCTTT. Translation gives CASSFGFNTEAFF.

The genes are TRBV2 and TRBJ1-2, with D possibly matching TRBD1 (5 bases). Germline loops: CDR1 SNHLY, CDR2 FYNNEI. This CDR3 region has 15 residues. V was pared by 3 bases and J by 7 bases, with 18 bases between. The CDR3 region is CASSDGRLGLAGYTF. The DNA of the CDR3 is TGTGCCAGCAGTGATGGGCGACTGGGACTCGCTGGCTACACCTTC. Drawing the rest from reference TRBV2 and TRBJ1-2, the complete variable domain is EPEVTQTPSHQVTQMGQEVILRCVPISNHLYFYWYRQILGQKVEFLVSFYNNEISEKSEIFDDQFSVERPDGSNFTLKIRSTKLEDSAMYFCASSDGRLGLAGYTFGSGTRLTVV.

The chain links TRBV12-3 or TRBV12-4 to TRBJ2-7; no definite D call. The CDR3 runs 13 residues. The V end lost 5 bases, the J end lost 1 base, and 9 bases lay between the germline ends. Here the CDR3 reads CASSVTVSYEQYF. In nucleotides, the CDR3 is TGTGCCAGCAGTGTAACAGTGTCCTACGAGCAGTACTTC.